The table lists the clone carrying this TCR beta chain with a few counts. The target antigen is unknown. Preparation of the TCRbeta library was carried out with unique molecular identifiers. TCRdb re-derived calls from the PCR reads in MiXCR, one entry per CDR3 protein. The sample consists of 55,000 to 65,000 distinct CDR3 sequences, around 40% of them appearing once. The source of the sample is a study of T-cell reconstitution after alpha-beta-depleted transplantation in children. Study-level points and caveats: The study traced high day-60 TCRbeta diversity in some patients to surviving recipient T cells and thymic progenitors.

CDR1 MDHEN and CDR2 SYDVKM come from the germline V gene. Trimming took 9 bases from V and 7 from J; bases not matched to a gene: 9. CDR3 size: 12 residues. Sequencing used PBMCs, mostly from graft donor cells, obtained 360 days after TCRalphabeta/CD19-depleted stem cell transplant. The sequence was obtained from a male patient younger than 18 who had a stem cell transplant for acute lymphoblastic leukemia, so the T cells may come from the graft donor. This chain links TRBV28 with TRBJ2-7, with 7 bases that match TRBD1. In DNA, the CDR3 is TGTGCCAGTTCGACAGGGAAGTGGGAGCAGTACTTC. Its protein product is CASSTGKWEQYF.